The 9 T cell receptor beta chains below all came from one sample that was sequenced in a study of blood T cell repertoires in COVID-19. The data were produced by immunoSEQ multiplex PCR, yet TCRdb's version contains in-frame clones alone and is incomplete. This table holds roughly 220,000 clones, approximately 92% found once. The source material was PBMCs or T cells enriched from blood (not recorded which). Receptors originate from a woman under 30 in a cohort exposed to, infected with or recovered from COVID-19 (not recorded which).

The chain uses TRBV9 and TRBJ2-5, with TRBD2 matching over 8 bases. With V trimmed by 3 bases and J by 2 bases, 6 bases remained unmatched. Germline assignment: CDR1 SGDLS and CDR2 YYNGEE. This CDR3 has 15 amino acids. The CDR3 nucleotides read TGTGCCAGCAGCGATCCCCCGGGGGGGCAAGAGACCCAGTACTTC. Translated: CASSDPPGGQETQYF. The whole variable domain, remainder taken from reference TRBV9 and TRBJ2-5, is DSGVTQTPKHLITATGQRVTLRCSPRSGDLSVYWYQQSLDQGLQFLIQYYNGEERAKGNILERFSAQQFPDLHSELNLSSLELGDSALYFCASSDPPGGQETQYFGPGTRLLVL.

The V and J genes are TRBV29-1 and TRBJ2-5; 7 nucleotides line up with TRBD2. The CDR3 contains 13 residues. Germline CDR1 SQVTM, CDR2 ANQGSEA. The V gene end was trimmed by 0 bases and the J gene end by 3 bases; junction bases not matched to a gene: 1. In nucleotides, the CDR3 is TGCAGCGTTGAAGAAACTAGCGAAGAGACCCAGTACTTC. Translated: CSVEETSEETQYF. The variable domain in full, with the rest retrieved from reference TRBV29-1 and TRBJ2-5, is SAVISQKPSRDICQRGTSLTIQCQVDSQVTMMFWYRQQPGQSLTLIATANQGSEATYESGFVIDKFPISRPNLTFSTLTVSNMSPEDSSIYLCSVEETSEETQYFGPGTRLLVL.

Many counts were recorded for this clone. The rearrangement uses TRBV5-4 and TRBJ2-2; a weak D match, TRBD2 (6 bases). CDR3 length equals 16 residues. Between the trimmed V and J ends, which lost 4 bases and 3 bases, there was a span of 16 bases. CDR1 is SGHNT, CDR2 YYREEE, per germline (reference sequence). The CDR3 is CASSPFGGGDTGELFF. Written as DNA, the CDR3 is TGTGCCAGCAGCCCATTTGGGGGAGGAGACACCGGGGAGCTGTTTTTT. Full variable domain (missing parts from reference TRBV5-4 and TRBJ2-2): ETGVTQSPTHLIKTRGQQVTLRCSSQSGHNTVSWYQQALGQGPQFIFQYYREEENGRGNFPPRFSGLQFPNYSSELNVNALELDDSALYLCASSPFGGGDTGELFFGEGSRLTVL.

This sequence joins TRBV7-9 and TRBJ1-2; 9 positions agree with TRBD1. Germline CDR1 SEHNR, CDR2 FQNEAQ (reference sequence). V dropped 2 bases and J dropped 4; count of bases not matched to a gene: 5. CDR3 length equals 15 residues. In DNA, the CDR3 is TGTGCCAGCAGCTTACTGGGACAGGGCTTCTATGGCTACACCTTC. Translation: CASSLLGQGFYGYTF.

The J gene is TRBJ1-3, the V gene TRBV7-9; D gene uncertain. The CDR3 has 16 amino acids. Germline CDR1 reads SEHNR; CDR2 reads FQNEAQ (reference sequence). Between the trimmed V and J ends, which lost 5 bases and 4 bases, there was a span of 18 bases. CDR3 nucleotide sequence: TGTGCCAGCAGCCTCGGGGTTGGGCGAACAGGAAACACCATATATTTT. It yields the protein CASSLGVGRTGNTIYF.

This clone appeared once. V and J are TRBV20-1 and TRBJ1-5; unclear D gene. CDR3 length equals 10 residues. The germline gives CDR1 DFQATT, CDR2 SNEGSKA (reference sequence). Between the trimmed V and J ends, which lost 4 bases and 5 bases, there was a span of 3 bases. The chain's CDR3 is CSATDQPQHF. The CDR3 nucleotides are TGCAGTGCTACTGATCAGCCCCAGCATTTT.

This chain joins TRBV12-3 or TRBV12-4 and TRBJ1-1; D is undetermined. The CDR3 spans 12 residues. Trimming removed 5 bases from V and 3 bases from J, with 7 bases in between. The chain's CDR3 is CASSRDDTEAFF. CDR3 nucleotide sequence: TGTGCCAGCAGTCGAGATGACACTGAAGCTTTCTTT.

The rearrangement joins TRBV5-5 to TRBJ1-5; 8 bases align to TRBD1. CDR3 length: 17 residues. Germline CDR1 and CDR2: SGHKS and YYEKEE (reference sequence). V was clipped by 4 bases and J by 0 bases; unmatched bases: 9. The CDR3 bases are TGTGCCAGCAGCCAGGGACAGGAAACCTATAGCAATCAGCCCCAGCATTTT. Protein product: CASSQGQETYSNQPQHF.

This chain connects TRBV3-1 (or the pseudogene TRBV3-2) to TRBJ1-2, with D maybe TRBD1 (6 bases). The CDR3 consists of 16 residues. The V end lost 1 base, the J end lost 3 bases, and 15 bases lay between the germline ends. CDR1 and CDR2 (germline): LGHDT, YNNKEL (reference sequence). The CDR3 protein is CASSQAGHRPDYGYTF. Written as DNA, the CDR3 is TGTGCCAGCAGCCAAGCGGGACACCGGCCGGACTATGGCTACACCTTC.